This TCR beta chain was sequenced in a study of Graves' ophthalmopathy and Graves' hyperthyroidism. From RNA, the CDR3 regions of TCR beta chains were amplified and sequenced. Second-round multiplex PCR followed a first-round RT-PCR using HTBI primers. TCRdb recomputed calls from the multiplex PCR reads with MiXCR, one row per CDR3 protein. The data hold approximately 210,000 distinct CDR3 sequences, with roughly 21% observed a single time. Presentation of ophthalmopathy in the donors involved moderate-to-severe activity, CAS ≥3, NOSPECS ≥4 and a duration under 3 months. Exclusion applied to patients with other autoimmune diseases, uncontrolled infections, pregnancy or lactation. Study-level points and caveats: Blood contained most expanded thyroid clonotypes exceeding 0.001 frequency.

Between the trimmed V and J ends, which lost 6 bases and 7 bases, there was a span of 13 bases. CDR1 and CDR2 from the germline V gene are SNHLY and FYNNEI. The CDR3 has 12 residues. In its sample, this clonotype was seen many times. Its cognate antigen is unknown. The source material was peripheral blood. This receptor was taken from a woman between 50 and 59 years old with Graves' ophthalmopathy. J is TRBJ2-7 and V is TRBV2, with D maybe TRBD2 (5 bases). The DNA of the CDR3 is TGTGCCAGCAGACTGAGGGCGGATGAGCAGTACTTC. This translates into CASRLRADEQYF.